The TCR beta chain under discussion was sequenced for a study of blood T cell repertoires in COVID-19. Germline assignment: CDR1 LGHNA and CDR2 YNFKEQ. The CDR3 is 13 residues long. V lost 1 base and J 2 bases, leaving 5 bases between the germline ends. TCRdb's copy holds only in-frame clones and misses some; the assay was immunoSEQ multiplex PCR. Of about 190,000 clones in the sample, more than 85% were seen once. This chain uses TRBV4-2 with TRBJ1-2; D gene unclear. This receptor was taken from a man in his forties with active or convalescent COVID-19. The sample taken for sequencing was peripheral blood. Written as DNA, the CDR3 is TGTGCCAGCAGCCAAGGAGGAAACTATGGCTACACCTTC. It translates to CASSQGGNYGYTF.